Given below is one TCR beta chain in context. Its target is not known. The data are from a study of CD8+ T cells in alopecia areata. Study-wide context: Scoring of severity for treated patients was based on percentage of affected scalp area. Study observations and caveats: In patients, TCRs were shared less clearly than in mice, and HLA may possibly be involved. Numerous clones, expanded in lesions, remained in scalp and blood during tofacitinib.

The length of the CDR3 is 15 residues. Unmatched junction bases numbered 9, after V lost 3 bases and J lost 2 bases. Germline V gene lookup returns CDR1 GTSNPN and CDR2 SVGIG (reference sequence). Treatment specified: oral pan-JAK inhibitor, 5-10 mg twice daily. It was cDNA, reverse transcribed from extracted RNA, that served as the sequencing template. Only in-frame clones appear in the TCRdb table, and some are missing; sequencing was by immunoSEQ multiplex PCR. This sample carries 150,000 to 200,000 clones, 51% of them seen once, and the ten largest clones take about a tenth. Source: CD8+ T cells sorted from blood, taken around week 53, from a patient treated with tofacitinib. The sequence was obtained from a human donor with alopecia areata. The chain joins TRBV30 to TRBJ2-7, with 8 nucleotides matching TRBD1. As DNA, the CDR3 is TGTGCCTGGAGCGCCGACAGGGGTGGCACCTACGAGCAGTACTTC. This codes for CAWSADRGGTYEQYF.